The 13 T cell receptor beta chains below all came from one sample that was sequenced in a study of regulatory T cells in long-lasting Graves disease. According to the study, TCR beta libraries were built with iRepertoire HTBI primers and CDR3-region Arm-PCR. MiXCR was run by TCRdb on the multiplex PCR reads, yielding one entry per CDR3 protein. The table lists hundreds of thousands of distinct CDR3 sequences, approximately 15% of them singletons. Time point described: newly diagnosed GD, antithyroid drugs for less than 3 months. RNA extracted from PBMCs served as the sequencing template. A further study also used this sample, focusing on T cells in Graves' hyperthyroidism and ophthalmopathy.

Source: peripheral blood mononuclear cells (PBMCs), taken at new diagnosis, from a patient treated with antithyroid drugs. These receptors originate from a middle-aged woman with Graves disease.

In this sample, this clonotype turned up many times. The genes are TRBV12-3 or TRBV12-4 and TRBJ2-1; 16 bases are shared with TRBD2. V was pared by 6 bases and J by 7 bases, with 15 bases of the junction left unmatched. This CDR3 has 19 residues. This CDR3 reads CASSETGTSGRAEGNEQFF. The CDR3 region has the DNA TGTGCCAGCAGCGAGACCGGGACTAGCGGGAGGGCCGAGGGAAATGAGCAGTTCTTC.

Many counts were recorded for this clonotype. The CDR3 DNA reads TGTGCCAGCAGCCAAGCCCCTACAGAGACCCAGTACTTC. Translation: CASSQAPTETQYF. This chain joins TRBV3-1 and TRBJ2-5; D gene uncertain. V lost 1 base to trimming and J lost 4 bases, with 7 bases between them. The CDR3 has 13 residues. Germline assignment: CDR1 LGHDT and CDR2 YNNKEL (reference sequence).

Many counts were recorded for this clonotype. The CDR3 DNA follows: TGTGCCACCAGTGACGACAGGGAGGGTAATGAAAAACTGTTTTTT. Encoded protein: CATSDDREGNEKLFF. The chain couples TRBV24-1 to TRBJ1-4; 7 bases agree with TRBD1. The length of the CDR3 is 15 residues. From germline, CDR1 is KGHDR and CDR2 SFDVKD. The J segment lost 4 bases and the V segment lost 4 bases, leaving 5 bases of the junction unmatched.

The sample holds a few counts of this clonotype. J is TRBJ1-2 and V is TRBV6-5; tentatively, D is TRBD1 (6 bases). CDR1 and CDR2 from the germline V gene are MNHEY and SVGAGI. The CDR3 loop spans 15 amino acids. The V end lost 4 bases, the J end lost 4 bases, and 16 bases lay between the germline ends. As DNA, the CDR3 is TGTGCCAGCAGTTCAGGGGAGGTACACCCCTATGGCTACACCTTC. It encodes CASSSGEVHPYGYTF.

The table lists this clonotype with many counts. V gene TRBV28 combines with J gene TRBJ2-7, with 8 bases lining up with TRBD1. The germline CDR1 and CDR2 sequences are MDHEN and SYDVKM. This CDR3 has 15 amino acids. V dropped 4 bases and J dropped 6; count of bases not matched to a gene: 11. The CDR3 protein is CASSSPGGLSGEQYF. CDR3 nucleotide sequence: TGTGCCAGCAGTTCTCCAGGGGGCCTATCAGGCGAGCAGTACTTC.

This clonotype has a count of ten or more. The genes are TRBV11-2 and TRBJ2-6, with 8 bases identical to TRBD1. Germline V lookup: CDR1 SGHAT, CDR2 FQNNGV. The CDR3 consists of 15 residues. The V and J ends lost 9 bases and 0 bases, in that order; junction bases with no gene match: 4. Here the CDR3 reads CASGQGNSGANVLTF. The DNA of the CDR3 is TGTGCCAGTGGACAGGGAAACTCTGGGGCCAACGTCCTGACTTTC.

This clonotype has at least ten counts. The chain couples TRBV7-8 to TRBJ2-3; possible D gene TRBD2, 7 bases. V lost 1 base, J lost 8 bases, and 10 bases lay in between. CDR1 and CDR2 (germline): SGHVS, FQNEAQ. This CDR3 is 13 amino acids long. The CDR3 reads CASSLGGGSTQYF. DNA for the CDR3: TGTGCCAGCAGCTTAGGCGGGGGCAGTACGCAGTATTTT.

This clonotype was observed many times. The chain is built from TRBV7-9 and TRBJ1-1; tentative D call: TRBD1 (6 bases). The germline V and J ends were trimmed by 6 bases and 7 bases, with 15 bases remaining between them. The CDR3 is 13 amino acids. Germline V gives CDR1 SEHNR, CDR2 FQNEAQ (reference sequence). The CDR3: CASSSRGFYEAFF. The CDR3 region has the DNA TGTGCCAGCAGTTCCAGGGGTTTCTATGAAGCTTTCTTT.

The chain recombines TRBV29-1 with TRBJ1-2; D might be TRBD1 (5 bases). CDR3 length: 12 residues. Trimming removed 4 bases from V and 2 bases from J, with 8 bases in between. Germline lookup yields CDR1 SQVTM and CDR2 ANQGSEA. The CDR3 sequence: CSVGGGNYGYTF. The CDR3 DNA follows: TGCAGCGTTGGGGGCGGGAACTATGGCTACACCTTC.

The chain employs TRBV11-3 and TRBJ1-1; TRBD1 matches at 7 bases. V trimming: 3 bases; J trimming: 5 bases; junction bases outside the gene matches: 6. The length of the CDR3 is 14 residues. CDR1 is SGHNT, CDR2 YENEEA, per germline. Written as DNA, the CDR3 is TGTGCCAGCAGCTTCGAGGGGGCGGGTACTGAAGCTTTCTTT. Its translation is CASSFEGAGTEAFF.

The chain combines TRBV4-3 with TRBJ2-1; TRBD2 aligns across 8 bases. This CDR3 contains 15 residues. V dropped 6 bases and J dropped 8; count of bases not matched to a gene: 12. Germline loops: CDR1 LGHNA, CDR2 YSLEER. The CDR3 DNA reads TGCGCCAGCAGTCGCAGCGAAGCGGGAGCAGATGAGCAGTTCTTC. Protein product: CASSRSEAGADEQFF.

The sample holds a few counts of this clonotype. The genes are TRBV19 and TRBJ2-7; D is possibly TRBD1 (6 bases). Germline V gene data show CDR1 as LNHDA and CDR2 as SQIVND (reference sequence). There are 15 residues in the CDR3. The germline V and J ends were trimmed by 6 bases and 2 bases, with 17 bases remaining between them. CDR3: CASRQSTGTTYEQYF. Here the CDR3 DNA reads TGTGCCAGTAGGCAATCTACCGGGACAACCTACGAGCAGTACTTC.

This clonotype showed up many times. Here the CDR3 reads CASSRTGEYEQYF. DNA for the CDR3: TGTGCCAGCAGTAGGACAGGGGAGTACGAGCAGTACTTC. V gene TRBV28 combines with J gene TRBJ2-7, with TRBD1 identical over 9 bases. Germline CDR1 and CDR2: MDHEN and SYDVKM. The CDR3 consists of 13 residues. With V trimmed by 5 bases and J by 4 bases, 3 bases remained unmatched.